The 17 T cell receptor beta chains below come from one sample, sequenced in a study of blood T cells in healthy people across ages. For the second PCR, which ran for about 6 to 12 cycles, a sample-barcoded 5' primer and a J-beta primer mix were used. TCRdb reanalysed the 5' RACE reads using MiXCR and keeps one entry per CDR3 protein. This sample yields around 800,000 distinct CDR3 sequences, of which less than 80% are seen a single time; around a quarter belongs to the top ten. The specimen was blood. These receptor sequences come from a man aged 25 to 40 in good health.

The genes are TRBV4-3 and TRBJ2-7; D possibly corresponds to TRBD1 (6 bases). The CDR3 loop spans 19 amino acids. Germline CDR1 is LGHNA and CDR2 is YSLEER. V was pared by 3 bases and J by 5 bases, with 29 bases between. CDR3: CASSHIITGQRAHPNEQYF. The CDR3 DNA follows: TGCGCCAGCAGCCACATAATAACTGGACAGAGAGCTCATCCAAACGAGCAGTACTTC.

This chain joins TRBV4-3 and TRBJ1-4; D call uncertain. CDR1 is LGHNA, CDR2 YSLEER, per germline. The V end lost 4 bases, the J end lost 8 bases, and 14 bases lay between the germline ends. The CDR3 is made up of 14 amino acids. The CDR3 bases are TGCGCCAGCAGCCGGGAGAACCGGCGAGAAAAACTGTTTTTT. Encoded protein: CASSRENRREKLFF.

This clonotype was counted a single time. This chain links TRBV28 with TRBJ2-1; D perhaps matches TRBD2 (6 bases). Deletions cut 4 bases from V and 1 base from J, with 14 bases between. Germline lookup yields CDR1 MDHEN and CDR2 SYDVKM. There are 16 residues in the CDR3. CDR3 coding DNA: TGTGCCAGCAGTTACCGGCGGGGTCTTTCCTACAATGAGCAGTTCTTC. It yields the protein CASSYRRGLSYNEQFF.

This clonotype was counted a few times. The V call is TRBV7-9, the J call TRBJ2-7; D might be TRBD1 (7 bases). Between the trimmed V and J ends, which lost 1 base and 5 bases, there was a span of 18 bases. From germline, CDR1 is SEHNR and CDR2 FQNEAQ (reference sequence). The CDR3 has 16 amino acids. The CDR3 DNA reads as TGTGCCAGCAGCTTAGTCCCGCCCGACAGGGAGGACGAGCAGTACTTC. Translated: CASSLVPPDREDEQYF.

J is TRBJ2-1 and V is TRBV4-1, with 10 bases matching TRBD2. The CDR3 has 17 residues. The V segment lost 4 bases and the J segment 7 bases; nucleotides outside the gene matches: 13. In germline, CDR1 is MGHRA, CDR2 YSYEKL. The CDR3 region is CASSLQGQRGGRNEQFF. The CDR3 bases are TGCGCCAGCAGCCTCCAAGGCCAGCGGGGGGGCCGGAATGAGCAGTTCTTC.

The chain uses TRBV30 and TRBJ1-1, with TRBD1 matching 7 bases. J lost 1 base, V lost 1 base, and 3 bases had no gene match. The CDR3 length is 14 residues. Germline V CDR1 and CDR2: GTSNPN, SVGIG (reference sequence). The CDR3 region has the DNA TGTGCCTGGAGTGGGGGGGACAGGAACACTGAAGCTTTCTTT. Protein product: CAWSGGDRNTEAFF.

Only a few counts were recorded for this clonotype. This chain links TRBV3-1 with TRBJ1-6; D unclear. Trimming cost V 3 bases and J 10 bases, with 10 bases left between them. Germline V lookup: CDR1 LGHDT, CDR2 YNNKEL (reference sequence). This CDR3 region has 13 residues. CDR3 residues: CASSQEPGSPLHF. CDR3 in DNA: TGTGCCAGCAGCCAGGAGCCCGGATCACCCCTCCACTTT.

The rearrangement links TRBV20-1 to TRBJ1-2; a weak D match, TRBD1 (5 bases). V was clipped by 5 bases and J by 8 bases, with 9 bases between them. The CDR3 contains 10 residues. Germline lookup yields CDR1 DFQATT and CDR2 SNEGSKA (reference sequence). The CDR3 nucleotides are TGCAGTGCTCTGTGGGACGGCTACACCTTC. Its protein is CSALWDGYTF.

In its sample, this clonotype was seen a few times. J is TRBJ2-3 and V is TRBV29-1; the D gene is possibly TRBD2 (6 bases). The V end lost 4 bases, the J end lost 2 bases, and 13 bases lay between the germline ends. Germline V gene lookup returns CDR1 SQVTM and CDR2 ANQGSEA. This CDR3 has 14 residues. The CDR3 reads CSVVGGAYTDTQYF. The DNA for the CDR3 is TGCAGCGTTGTAGGCGGGGCCTACACAGATACGCAGTATTTT.

The gene calls are TRBV9 and TRBJ2-5; 10 nucleotides line up with TRBD2. This CDR3 comprises 18 residues. The germline V gene has CDR1 SGDLS and CDR2 YYNGEE. Trimming cost V 0 bases and J 11 bases; bases outside gene matches: 19. This chain's CDR3 is CASSVEVAGGPLYNEQYF. The CDR3 DNA is TGTGCCAGCAGCGTAGAGGTAGCGGGGGGCCCCCTCTACAATGAGCAGTACTTC.

The rearrangement joins TRBV20-1 to TRBJ1-2; TRBD1 is a possible D gene (5 bases). The CDR3 is made up of 13 amino acids. Germline loops: CDR1 DFQATT, CDR2 SNEGSKA (reference sequence). Trimming removed 0 bases at V and 8 bases at J, with 13 bases between. The chain's CDR3 is CSARDLGLGGYTF. DNA for the CDR3: TGCAGTGCTAGAGACTTGGGGCTGGGAGGCTACACCTTC.

The rearrangement uses TRBV12-3 or TRBV12-4 and TRBJ1-6, with D unresolved. V was cut by 4 bases and J by 7 bases, with 11 bases left in between. This CDR3 is built from 14 residues. In DNA, the CDR3 is TGTGCCAGCAGTTCCGGGCCAGCAAATTCACCCCTCCACTTT. It encodes CASSSGPANSPLHF.

This chain joins TRBV12-3 or TRBV12-4 and TRBJ2-3, with a possible D match to TRBD1 (6 bases). V was trimmed by 3 bases and J by 1 base, leaving 11 bases between them. The CDR3 consists of 15 residues. The DNA of the CDR3 is TGTGCCAGCAGTTTTTCCCACAGGGGCACAGATACGCAGTATTTT. As protein: CASSFSHRGTDTQYF.

The DNA for the CDR3 is TGCGCCAGCAGCCCGGGGCCGCAGGCTCTTGGGACGCAGTATTTT. It yields the protein CASSPGPQALGTQYF. The rearrangement joins TRBV4-3 to TRBJ2-3, with D perhaps being TRBD1 or TRBD2 (5 bases each). Looked up from germline, CDR1 is LGHNA and CDR2 is YSLEER. This CDR3 spans 15 amino acids. The V gene lost 4 bases and the J gene lost 9 bases, with 20 bases spanning the gap.

The CDR3 DNA sequence: TGTGCCAGCAGCGTAGAGGCCGAAGGGGGCCTTGGGGAGACCCAGTACTTC. Translating it yields CASSVEAEGGLGETQYF. The rearrangement links TRBV9 to TRBJ2-5, with 7 positions matching TRBD1. Germline loops: CDR1 SGDLS, CDR2 YYNGEE. The ends lost 0 bases at V and 5 bases at J; junction bases unmatched: 13. This CDR3 region has 17 residues. Combining the CDR3 with reference TRBV9 and TRBJ2-5 gives the whole variable domain DSGVTQTPKHLITATGQRVTLRCSPRSGDLSVYWYQQSLDQGLQFLIQYYNGEERAKGNILERFSAQQFPDLHSELNLSSLELGDSALYFCASSVEAEGGLGETQYFGPGTRLLVL.

The V gene is TRBV4-3, the J gene TRBJ1-6; D is undetermined. V was pared by 3 bases and J by 0 bases, with 18 bases between. The CDR3 sequence is 19 residues long. CDR1 and CDR2 from the germline V gene are LGHNA and YSLEER. Here the CDR3 reads CASSQLERPYLSYNSPLHF. The CDR3 DNA follows: TGCGCCAGCAGCCAGCTTGAGAGGCCCTACCTCTCCTATAATTCACCCCTCCACTTT.

The CDR3 region has the DNA TGTGCCAGCAGTGAATCTGCCAGGGTTGTAAATGAGCAGTTCTTC. It codes for CASSESARVVNEQFF. The gene calls are TRBV25-1 and TRBJ2-1; D might be TRBD1 (5 bases). Between the trimmed V and J ends, which lost 1 base and 7 bases, there was a span of 14 bases. The germline V gene encodes CDR1 MGHDK and CDR2 SYGVNS. The CDR3 extends over 15 amino acids.